This T cell receptor (beta chain) was sequenced in a study of blood T cell repertoires in COVID-19. Whole-study context: PBMCs, B-cell-depleted T cells, or T cells provided the cDNA or gDNA that made up the material.

Generated by immunoSEQ multiplex PCR, the TCRdb table keeps only in-frame clones and is missing some. The sample carries 200,000 to 250,000 clones, 82% recorded once. The V gene's germline CDR1 is WNHNN and CDR2 SYGVQD (reference sequence). The V segment lost 7 bases and the J segment 3 bases; nucleotides outside the gene matches: 9. CDR3 length: 16 residues. J is TRBJ2-5 and V is TRBV10-1, with 12 nucleotides matching TRBD2. The sample consisted of peripheral blood. This TCR was sampled from a woman aged 80 or over with acute or convalescent COVID-19. The CDR3 region has the DNA TGCGCCAGCACCCAACCTCCTAGCGGGGGGGAAGAGACCCAGTACTTC. Protein: CASTQPPSGGEETQYF.